The clone carrying this T cell receptor (beta chain) has just a few counts. This specimen belongs to a study of beta chain features in type 1 diabetes. Germline assignment: CDR1 SGHRS and CDR2 YFSETQ. The CDR3 runs to 15 residues. Trimming at V came to 5 bases and at J to 4 bases, leaving 10 bases not matched to a gene. The investigators reverse transcribed all of the isolated RNA, so they sequenced expressed TCRB transcripts. Measured with immunoSEQ multiplex PCR; TCRdb has only the in-frame clones, and not every one. The sample yields 120,000 to 150,000 clones, roughly 10% seen once. The receptor comes from a woman in her 40s in good health. The chain employs TRBV5-1 and TRBJ1-1; TRBD1 matches at 8 bases. The sequencing sample was made of central memory CD4+ T cells from blood. The chain's CDR3 is CASSLMDRVITEAFF. CDR3 DNA: TGCGCCAGCAGTCTAATGGACAGGGTAATCACTGAAGCTTTCTTT.